Sequencing of this TCR beta chain was carried out in a study of early T cells in non-severe SARS-CoV-2 infection (dated by TCRdb to the early 2020s). Looking at the study overall: TCR sequencing used bulk RNA from unsorted whole blood, so alpha and beta chains could not be paired.

This was a case-control study nested in a cohort of healthcare workers in London, UK, who had nasopharyngeal swab PCR tests and blood samples taken every week. Healthcare workers were enrolled in the week of the UK lockdown, from 23 to 31 March 2020, and were followed every week for up to roughly 15 weeks. CDR1 and CDR2 are drawn from the germline V gene: SGHTA, FQGNSA. V loses 3 bases, J loses 0 bases, and the germline ends lie 6 bases apart. CDR3 length: 13 amino acids, cysteine to phenylalanine. Kept here is only the CDR3 DNA, which spans 39 bases and is read in frame from base 1. This clonotype was recorded at least ten times. The target of this receptor is not known. There are no base qualities to consult, and no much larger clone falls within one base. Library preparation employed 5' RACE. The listed sequencing device is NextSeq 500. The TCR library protocol attached unique molecular identifiers to individual cDNA molecules to correct for sequencing error and PCR bias. TCR alpha and beta chains were both sequenced, and the abundances of alpha and beta sequences in each sample were closely correlated with each other. Per the source publication's procedure: Decombinator V4 was used to perform V gene, J gene and CDR3 annotation of TCR sequences. TCRs were defined as expanded if a significant change between any two time points was detected under a Poisson model with p below 0.0001. TCR abundances were normalised to the total number of TCRs sequenced per sample and expressed as counts per million. MAIT TCRs were defined by TRAV1-2 paired with TRAJ12, TRAJ20 or TRAJ33, and iNKT TCRs by TRAV10 paired with TRAJ18. VDJdb, accessed 1 November 2021, was searched for CMV, EBV and SARS-CoV-2 annotated TCRs, with TCRs annotated for multiple antigens excluded. The public reads were run again by TCRdb, first through fastp at Q25 and then through MiXCR, and only productive beta chains were kept. Identical CDR3 protein sequences are pooled into one entry, listed with their most common genes and DNA. The V and J calls and clone size are TCRdb's, not the authors'. The sample includes about 22,000 distinct CDR3 sequences, with 4% to 5% observed a single time. The ten largest clones add up to about 16% of the sample.

Broad study findings and their caveats: VDJdb matching was skewed toward anti-spike CD8 responses, so virus-specific expansions were likely underestimated and private and CD4 specificities were missed.

This TCR was recovered from an adult who was a healthcare worker with PCR-confirmed SARS-CoV-2 infection or an uninfected control (not recorded which). The rearranged segments are TRBV7-2 and TRBJ2-7; the D gene cannot be resolved reliably. The sample consisted of whole blood. For the CDR3, the sequence is CASSFLGSYEQYF. The DNA sequence is as follows: TGTGCCAGCAGCTTTCTGGGCTCCTACGAGCAGTACTTC.